This T cell receptor (beta chain) was obtained from a study of blood T cell repertoires in COVID-19. The overall study: Sites across the United States, Italy and Spain contributed samples from acute and convalescent COVID-19. The analysed material was cDNA or gDNA that came from T cells, B-cell-depleted T cells, or PBMCs.

Original methodology: Nucleated cell number was recorded as an estimate derived from reference gene primer amplification. The repertoire was sequenced with immunoSEQ multiplex PCR; TCRdb's copy has only in-frame clones and lacks some. D and trimming were read from the DNA, whereas the V and J calls and clone size are those reported in that table. The sample carries 95,000 to 150,000 clones, approximately 74% recorded once. The V gene's germline CDR1 is MNHNY and CDR2 SVGAGI (reference sequence). CDR3 length equals 16 residues. Germline trimming cut 0 bases from V and 4 bases from J; bases unmatched to any gene: 4.

The source material was peripheral blood. This sequence was found in a man aged 55 to 69 with acute or convalescent COVID-19. The V and J genes are TRBV6-6 and TRBJ2-5, with 11 bases matching TRBD2. The CDR3 DNA sequence: TGTGCCAGCAGTTACTCGGTACTAGCGGGAGTAGAGACCCAGTACTTC. This codes for CASSYSVLAGVETQYF.